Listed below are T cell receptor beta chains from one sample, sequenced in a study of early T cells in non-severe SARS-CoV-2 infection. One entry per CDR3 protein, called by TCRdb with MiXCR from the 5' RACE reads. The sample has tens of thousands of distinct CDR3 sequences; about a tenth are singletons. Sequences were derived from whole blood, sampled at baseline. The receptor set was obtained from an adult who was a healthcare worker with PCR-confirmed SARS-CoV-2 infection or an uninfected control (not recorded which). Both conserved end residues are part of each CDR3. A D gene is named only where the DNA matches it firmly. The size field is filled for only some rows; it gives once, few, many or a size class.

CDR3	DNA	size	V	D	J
CASSQDWGTNSPLHF	TGCGCCAGCAGCCAAGATTGGGGAACGAATTCACCCCTCCACTTT	many	TRBV4-3	NA	TRBJ1-6
CASSYRVASYNEQFF	TGTGCCAGCAGTTACAGGGTGGCATCCTACAATGAGCAGTTCTTC	many	TRBV27	NA	TRBJ2-1
CSVPLGQIETQYF	TGCAGCGTACCTCTTGGGCAGATAGAGACCCAGTACTTC	few	TRBV29-1	NA	TRBJ2-5
CASSPTLTGELFF	TGTGCCAGCTCACCGACCCTCACCGGGGAGCTGTTTTTT	NA	TRBV18	NA	TRBJ2-2
CASSLGRVDTQYF	TGTGCCAGCAGCTTAGGAAGGGTAGATACGCAGTATTTT	few	TRBV11-2	NA	TRBJ2-3
CASSQDEGTDTQYF	TGCGCCAGCAGCCAAGATGAGGGGACAGATACGCAGTATTTT	NA	TRBV4-1	NA	TRBJ2-3
CASSPHTLGRADNEQFF	TGTGCCAGCTCACCACACACCCTTGGGCGGGCAGACAATGAGCAGTTCTTC	many	TRBV18	NA	TRBJ2-1
CASNENTEAFF	TGTGCCAGCAACGAGAACACTGAAGCTTTCTTT	many	TRBV7-9	NA	TRBJ1-1
CSVARTGQNTEAFF	TGCAGCGTTGCAAGGACAGGGCAGAACACTGAAGCTTTCTTT	NA	TRBV29-1	TRBD1	TRBJ1-1
CASSPQAQGTEAFF	TGTGCCAGCAGTCCCCAGGCTCAGGGGACTGAAGCTTTCTTT	few	TRBV12-3/TRBV12-4	NA	TRBJ1-1
CATRDGVTGELFF	TGTGCCACCAGGGACGGAGTCACCGGGGAGCTGTTTTTT	few	TRBV24-1	NA	TRBJ2-2
CASSFMRGSDSPLHF	TGTGCCAGCAGTTTTATGAGGGGTTCGGATTCACCCCTCCACTTT	many	TRBV12-3/TRBV12-4	NA	TRBJ1-6
CASSLIRAGQPQHF	TGTGCCAGCAGTTTAATCAGGGCGGGTCAGCCCCAGCATTTT	many	TRBV28	NA	TRBJ1-5
CASRNRSSYEQYF	TGTGCCAGCAGAAATAGGAGCTCCTACGAGCAGTACTTC	NA	TRBV11-1	NA	TRBJ2-7
CASSTGTGNAYNEQFF	TGTGCCAGCAGCACCGGTACAGGGAACGCCTACAATGAGCAGTTCTTC	NA	TRBV6-1	NA	TRBJ2-1